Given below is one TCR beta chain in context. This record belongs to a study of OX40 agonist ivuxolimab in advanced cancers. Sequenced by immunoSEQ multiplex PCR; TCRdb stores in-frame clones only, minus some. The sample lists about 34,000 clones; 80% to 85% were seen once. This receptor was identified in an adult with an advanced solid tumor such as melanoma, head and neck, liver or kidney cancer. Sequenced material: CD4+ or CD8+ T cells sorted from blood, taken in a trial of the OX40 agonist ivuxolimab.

The CDR3 region has the DNA TGTGCCAGCAGCTTAGGGCAGGCCAATCAGCCCCAGCATTTT. Its translation is CASSLGQANQPQHF. The chain carries TRBV7-2 and TRBJ1-5; D is unclear. The CDR3 spans 14 residues. Trimming shortened V by 1 base and J by 3 bases, and 7 bases separated the two germline ends. From germline, CDR1 is SGHTA and CDR2 FQGNSA.